Following are 21 T cell receptor beta chains from one sample sequenced in a study of regulatory T cells in long-lasting Graves disease. Time point here: persistent/refractory GD, antithyroid drugs over 5 years with positive TRAb. After RNA was extracted from PBMCs, the TCR library was made from it. Libraries of TCR beta came from iRepertoire HTBI primers plus Arm-PCR of CDR3 regions. Each CDR3 protein is one row after TCRdb ran MiXCR on the multiplex PCR reads. The repertoire consists of some 450,000 distinct CDR3 sequences, with around 20% occurring once and the leading ten covering approximately 25%. The sequencing here drew on peripheral blood mononuclear cells (PBMCs), taken when the disease was refractory, from a patient treated with antithyroid drugs. These receptors originate from a female donor with Graves disease.

The sample holds a few counts of this clonotype. Germline is not matched at one junction end, which may reflect a read error. This chain joins TRBV6-5 and TRBJ2-7, with D uncertain. CDR1 is MNHEY, CDR2 SVGAGI, per germline. The CDR3 loop spans 13 amino acids. The CDR3 loop reads CVSSYSGAYEQYF. The CDR3 region has the DNA TGTGTCAGCAGTTACTCCGGTGCCTACGAGCAGTACTTC.

This clonotype has at least ten counts. CDR3 DNA sequence: TGTGCCAGCAGTGAATTTGGGAAGTCCTACGAGCAGTACTTC. Amino acid sequence: CASSEFGKSYEQYF. The chain uses TRBV6-1 and TRBJ2-7; D is unclear. The V end was cut by 2 bases, the J end by 1 base, with 9 bases between. CDR3 size: 14 residues. CDR1 MNHNS and CDR2 SASEGT come from the germline V gene.

This clonotype has a count of ten or more. The rearrangement joins TRBV6-2 or TRBV6-3 to TRBJ1-5, with TRBD1 as a possible D gene (6 bases). Germline V CDR1 and CDR2: MNHEY, SVGEGT. The V gene lost 8 bases and the J gene lost 7 bases, with 15 bases spanning the gap. The CDR3 contains 13 residues. In DNA, the CDR3 is TGTGCCAGCGGCGGGCAGGGGTTACAGCCCCAGCATTTT. Amino acids: CASGGQGLQPQHF.

The CDR3 loop is CASSLADTYYEQYF. As DNA, the CDR3 is TGTGCCAGCAGTTTAGCGGATACTTACTACGAGCAGTACTTC. The V and J genes are TRBV27 and TRBJ2-7; D ambiguous. The length of the CDR3 is 14 residues. Looked up from germline, CDR1 is MNHEY and CDR2 is SMNVEV (reference sequence). The V and J ends lost 2 bases and 3 bases respectively, with 11 bases between them.

In this sample, this clonotype turned up many times. V is TRBV29-1 and J is TRBJ2-2; 12 positions agree with TRBD2. The ends lost 7 bases at V and 7 bases at J; junction bases unmatched: 7. The germline CDR1 and CDR2 sequences are SQVTM and ANQGSEA. This CDR3 is built from 14 residues. The CDR3 loop is CSGRLAGEVGELFF. CDR3 nucleotides: TGCAGCGGCAGACTAGCGGGAGAAGTCGGGGAGCTGTTTTTT.

This clonotype occurred a few times. This chain connects TRBV29-1 to TRBJ2-7, with a possible D match to TRBD2 (5 bases). This CDR3 comprises 12 residues. Germline values: CDR1 SQVTM, CDR2 ANQGSEA. Trimming pared 4 bases from V and 2 bases from J, leaving 9 bases between. The CDR3 is CSVADSAYEQYF. The CDR3 nucleotides read TGCAGCGTTGCGGACTCCGCCTACGAGCAGTACTTC.

A word on this clonotype: The conserved closing phenylalanine or tryptophan is absent in this CDR3, likely reflecting a read error. V gene TRBV28 combines with J gene TRBJ2-7, with D possibly being TRBD1 (6 bases). Germline-derived CDR1 and CDR2 are MDHEN and SYDVKM. Trimming pared 6 bases from V and 3 bases from J, leaving 9 bases between. The CDR3 loop spans 12 amino acids. The CDR3 protein is CASSRQVYEQYL. For the CDR3, the DNA is TGTGCCAGCAGCCGACAGGTCTACGAGCAGTACCTC.

This rearrangement joins TRBV7-9 to TRBJ2-2; D gene uncertain. The CDR3 runs 14 residues. V was cut by 2 bases and J by 5 bases, with 9 bases left in between. Per the germline V gene, CDR1 is SEHNR and CDR2 is FQNEAQ (reference sequence). DNA for the CDR3: TGTGCCAGCAGCTTATCTTTGGGAACCGGGGAGCTGTTTTTT. It is translated as CASSLSLGTGELFF.

The chain employs TRBV5-1 and TRBJ2-2, with unresolved D. From germline, CDR1 is SGHRS and CDR2 YFSETQ. This CDR3 has 14 residues. Trimming removed 2 bases at V and 4 bases at J, with 9 bases between. The CDR3 DNA sequence: TGCGCCAGCAGCTTCGGGCCCCGCACCGGGGAGCTGTTTTTT. This codes for CASSFGPRTGELFF.

In regard to this clonotype: Just one base apart from a much larger clone, this may be a read error. The V and J genes are TRBV12-3 or TRBV12-4 and TRBJ2-5, with D possibly matching TRBD1 (7 bases). This CDR3 has 14 residues. Deletions cut 8 bases from V and 4 bases from J, with 17 bases between. The CDR3 loop is CASGHYRGGETQYF. The CDR3 coding sequence is TGTGCCAGCGGACACTACAGGGGAGGAGAGACCCAGTACTTC.

This clonotype came up many times. V and J are TRBV20-1 and TRBJ2-7; D call uncertain. The CDR3 has 11 amino acids. Germline CDR1 DFQATT, CDR2 SNEGSKA (reference sequence). V lost 6 bases, J lost 0 bases, and 6 bases lay in between. In DNA, the CDR3 is TGCAGTGCGCCGGTCTCCTACGAGCAGTACTTC. Translation gives CSAPVSYEQYF.

The table lists this clonotype with a few counts. The chain combines TRBV5-8 with TRBJ1-3; D not resolved. CDR3 length: 13 residues. V gave up 9 bases and J gave up 7 bases, with 17 bases separating them. The germline V gene has CDR1 SGHTS and CDR2 YDEGEE. The CDR3 region is CATGNRGQNTIYF. CDR3 DNA: TGTGCCACGGGCAATCGGGGTCAGAACACCATATATTTT. Based on the CDR3 plus reference TRBV5-8 and TRBJ1-3, the full variable domain is EAGVTQSPTHLIKTRGQQATLRCSPISGHTSVYWYQQALGLGLQFLLWYDEGEERNRGNFPPRFSGRQFPNYSSELNVNALELEDSALYLCATGNRGQNTIYFGEGSWLTVV.

This clonotype appeared once. This may come from a read error, since a much larger clone is one base off. The rearrangement links TRBV13 to TRBJ2-5, with D possibly matching TRBD2 (5 bases). This CDR3 is built from 15 residues. CDR1 and CDR2 from the germline V gene are PRHDT and FYEKMQ (reference sequence). V lost 4 bases and J 1 base, leaving 13 bases between the germline ends. CDR3 loop: CASSSRRELQETQYF. The CDR3 region has the DNA TGTGCCAGCAGCTCGAGAAGGGAGCTCCAAGAGACCCAGTACTTC.

The V and J genes are TRBV4-3 and TRBJ2-7, with 11 bases identical to TRBD2. The CDR3 length is 15 residues. The J segment lost 3 bases and the V segment lost 5 bases, leaving 6 bases of the junction unmatched. Germline assignment: CDR1 LGHNA and CDR2 YSLEER. The CDR3: CASSATSGSNYEQYF. CDR3 bases: TGCGCCAGCAGCGCTACTAGCGGGAGTAACTACGAGCAGTACTTC.

In this sample, this clonotype turned up once. This chain uses TRBV6-1 with TRBJ1-6; TRBD1 aligns across 9 bases. The CDR3 covers 15 residues. CDR1 is MNHNS, CDR2 SASEGT, per germline. J gave up 9 bases and V 6 bases, and 9 bases lay outside the gene matches. CDR3 in amino acids: CASRAGTGLGSPLHF. CDR3 DNA sequence: TGTGCCAGCAGAGCCGGGACAGGGCTTGGTTCACCCCTCCACTTT.

The rearrangement uses TRBV19 and TRBJ2-2; maybe TRBD1 (6 bases). Trimming pared 1 base from V and 3 bases from J, leaving 21 bases between. Germline CDR1 is LNHDA and CDR2 is SQIVND (reference sequence). This CDR3 has 19 residues. The CDR3 region has the DNA TGTGCCAGTAGTATAGCCAACAGGGTTTTTGCGTTGTACACCGGGGAGCTGTTTTTT. Amino acids: CASSIANRVFALYTGELFF. Drawing the rest from reference TRBV19 and TRBJ2-2, the complete variable domain is DGGITQSPKYLFRKEGQNVTLSCEQNLNHDAMYWYRQDPGQGLRLIYYSQIVNDFQKGDIAEGYSVSREKKESFPLTVTSAQKNPTAFYLCASSIANRVFALYTGELFFGEGSRLTVL.

This clonotype has just a few counts. The V call is TRBV7-2, the J call TRBJ1-1; TRBD1 is a possible D gene (5 bases). CDR1 is SGHTA, CDR2 FQGNSA, per germline. The CDR3 sequence is 13 residues long. V was pared by 7 bases and J by 1 base, with 10 bases between. The CDR3 reads CASKRGKNTEAFF. DNA of the CDR3: TGTGCCAGCAAAAGGGGCAAGAACACTGAAGCTTTCTTT. Full variable domain (rest looked up from reference TRBV7-2 and TRBJ1-1): GAGVSQSPSNKVTEKGKDVELRCDPISGHTALYWYRQSLGQGLEFLIYFQGNSAPDKSGLPSDRFSAERTGGSVSTLTIQRTQQEDSAVYLCASKRGKNTEAFFGQGTRLTVV.

There are many counts of this clonotype. The V gene is TRBV20-1, the J gene TRBJ1-2; D might be TRBD1 (6 bases). Trimming shortened V by 7 bases and J by 6 bases, and 15 bases separated the two germline ends. Germline CDR1 is DFQATT and CDR2 is SNEGSKA (reference sequence). This CDR3 contains 12 residues. CDR3 DNA: TGCAGTGTCACCCCAGGGGAGCATGGCTACACCTTC. Translated: CSVTPGEHGYTF.

This clonotype was observed a few times. The V call is TRBV27, the J call TRBJ2-6, with D possibly being TRBD2 (5 bases). Germline loops: CDR1 MNHEY, CDR2 SMNVEV (reference sequence). Trimming shortened V by 2 bases and J by 0 bases, and 14 bases separated the two germline ends. This CDR3 contains 18 residues. In DNA form, the CDR3 reads TGTGCCAGCAGTTTAACAGACGGGATTGGCTCTGGGGCCAACGTCCTGACTTTC. This encodes CASSLTDGIGSGANVLTF.

This chain joins TRBV19 and TRBJ1-1, with 7 bases aligning to TRBD1. Germline trimming cut 7 bases from V and 2 bases from J; bases unmatched to any gene: 4. This CDR3 has 13 residues. Germline CDR1 is LNHDA and CDR2 is SQIVND (reference sequence). This chain's CDR3 is CASIGGSNTEAFF. CDR3 DNA: TGTGCCAGTATAGGGGGCTCTAACACTGAAGCTTTCTTT.

The chain recombines TRBV15 with TRBJ2-5; D possibly corresponds to TRBD2 (6 bases). The length of the CDR3 is 12 residues. In germline, CDR1 is LNHNV, CDR2 YYDKDF (reference sequence). The V end was cut by 5 bases, the J end by 5 bases, with 9 bases between. CDR3 residues: CATSPGRETQYF. The CDR3 DNA follows: TGTGCCACCAGCCCAGGGAGGGAGACCCAGTACTTC.